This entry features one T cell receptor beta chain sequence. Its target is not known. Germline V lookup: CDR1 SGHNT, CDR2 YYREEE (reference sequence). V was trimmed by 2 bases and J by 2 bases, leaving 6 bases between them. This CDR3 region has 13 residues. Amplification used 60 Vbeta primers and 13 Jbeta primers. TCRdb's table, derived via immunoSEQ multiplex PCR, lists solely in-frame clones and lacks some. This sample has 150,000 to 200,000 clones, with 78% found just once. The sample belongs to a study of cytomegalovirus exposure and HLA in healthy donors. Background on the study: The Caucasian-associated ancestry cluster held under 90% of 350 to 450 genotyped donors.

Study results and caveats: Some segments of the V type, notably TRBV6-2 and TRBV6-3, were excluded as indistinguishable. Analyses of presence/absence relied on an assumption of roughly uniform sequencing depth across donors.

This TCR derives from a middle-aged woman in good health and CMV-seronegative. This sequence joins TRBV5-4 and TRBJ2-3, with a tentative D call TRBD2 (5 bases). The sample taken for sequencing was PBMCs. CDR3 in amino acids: CASSLADTDTQYF. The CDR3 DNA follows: TGTGCCAGCAGCTTAGCGGACACAGATACGCAGTATTTT.